The entry below gives a single TCR beta chain sequence along with its context. The antigen is unknown. This entry comes from a study of shared clonotypes between healthy human individuals. The ends were cut back, 7 bases at V and 6 bases at J, with 18 bases in the middle. Germline CDR1 reads MNHNS; CDR2 reads SASEGT. This CDR3 has 15 amino acids. Method: immunoSEQ multiplex PCR; TCRdb's copy keeps in-frame clones and lacks some. Of some 1 million clones listed, 60% to 80% were seen once; the top ten hold approximately 1.5%. Study results and limitations: A reduction in generation probabilities was seen for non-shared clonotypes relative to those shared by all four donors.

V is TRBV6-1 and J is TRBJ2-2; unclear D gene. Input material: memory CD4+ T cells sorted from blood. Subset specified: CD45RA-negative fraction. The sequence came from a man aged 18 to 35 in good health. CDR3 protein: CASNPVFLIPGELFF. CDR3 nucleotide sequence: TGTGCCAGCAATCCCGTTTTCCTAATTCCCGGGGAGCTGTTTTTT.